A single sample gave rise to the 32 T cell receptor beta chains below, sequenced in a study of CD8+CD57+ T cells in acquired aplastic anemia. TCR beta VDJ and CDR3 profiles were obtained from a genomic DNA template. TCRdb independently ran MiXCR on the reads; one entry per CDR3 protein. The profile covers roughly 280,000 distinct CDR3 sequences, with about 50% appearing a single time and around 1.3% taken by the ten largest. For sequencing, patients were chosen who had shown expansion of CD8+CD57+ cells by flow cytometry. The sample was sorted CD4+, CD8+, or CD8+CD57+ T cells (not recorded which) from PBMCs. The receptors shown here come from a human donor with aplastic anemia.

The chain employs TRBV5-1 and TRBJ2-6; D is unclear. Germline V gene data show CDR1 as SGHRS and CDR2 as YFSETQ. This CDR3 contains 13 residues. V lost 4 bases and J 4 bases, leaving 6 bases between the germline ends. CDR3 in amino acids: CASSPEGANVLTF. The CDR3 DNA reads as TGCGCCAGCAGCCCGGAAGGGGCCAACGTCCTGACTTTC.

This clonotype has at least ten counts. The genes are TRBV12-3 or TRBV12-4 and TRBJ1-1; the match to TRBD1 covers 7 bases. The CDR3 consists of 14 residues. V trimming: 4 bases; J trimming: 4 bases; junction bases outside the gene matches: 6. The CDR3 loop is CASSWRQGGTEAFF. The DNA of the CDR3 is TGTGCCAGCAGTTGGAGACAGGGTGGCACTGAAGCTTTCTTT.

The count of this clonotype is one. The CDR3 bases are TGTGCCAGCAGTGAAATGTTAGCCTTCGCTTATTCACCCCTCCACTTT. It is translated as CASSEMLAFAYSPLHF. The gene calls are TRBV6-5 and TRBJ1-6; no clear D. V lost 5 bases to trimming and J lost 8 bases, with 19 bases between them. The germline V gene encodes CDR1 MNHEY and CDR2 SVGAGI. The CDR3 length is 16 residues.

The chain carries TRBV7-3 and TRBJ2-3; TRBD1 aligns across 8 bases. Per germline, CDR1 SGHTA and CDR2 FQGTGA. The ends lost 0 bases at V and 1 base at J; junction bases unmatched: 6. The CDR3 is 17 residues long. The DNA of the CDR3 is TGTGCCAGCAGCTTAACGTACCCGGGACAGGGCACAGATACGCAGTATTTT. Its protein is CASSLTYPGQGTDTQYF.

In its sample, this clonotype was seen many times. The chain recombines TRBV5-1 with TRBJ1-1; TRBD1 agrees at 7 bases. The J segment lost 1 base and the V segment lost 4 bases, leaving 10 bases of the junction unmatched. Germline CDR1 is SGHRS and CDR2 is YFSETQ. This CDR3 is 16 amino acids long. The CDR3 protein is CASSPRTGDGNTEAFF. The CDR3 DNA reads as TGCGCCAGCAGCCCGAGGACAGGTGATGGGAACACTGAAGCTTTCTTT.

The rearrangement links TRBV10-2 to TRBJ1-1, with D tentatively TRBD1 (6 bases). V was trimmed by 7 bases and J by 4 bases, leaving 16 bases between them. Germline CDR1 is WSHSY and CDR2 is SAAADI. CDR3 length: 14 amino acids. The CDR3 is CASTTGFFGTEAFF. In nucleotides, the CDR3 is TGCGCCAGCACCACAGGGTTTTTTGGCACTGAAGCTTTCTTT.

This clonotype was recorded many times. The genes are TRBV5-4 and TRBJ2-5; 11 bases agree with TRBD2. Germline CDR1 reads SGHNT; CDR2 reads YYREEE (reference sequence). This CDR3 is 15 amino acids long. The V gene end was trimmed by 3 bases and the J gene end by 4 bases; junction bases not matched to a gene: 5. CDR3 DNA sequence: TGTGCCAGCAGCTGGACTCTAGCGGGAGGAGAGACCCAGTACTTC. Its protein is CASSWTLAGGETQYF.

This clonotype showed up just a few times. DNA of the CDR3: TGTGCCAGCAGCGCCAGCTCCTACGAGCAGTACTTC. Residues: CASSASSYEQYF. This sequence joins TRBV7-9 and TRBJ2-7, with D unclear. The CDR3 consists of 12 residues. The ends were cut back, 5 bases at V and 0 bases at J, with 5 bases in the middle. Germline assignment: CDR1 SEHNR and CDR2 FQNEAQ (reference sequence).

This clonotype was seen a few times. The chain is built from TRBV20-1 and TRBJ1-5; 7 bases are shared with TRBD1. CDR1 DFQATT and CDR2 SNEGSKA come from the germline V gene (reference sequence). J gave up 3 bases and V 5 bases, and 4 bases lay outside the gene matches. The CDR3 has 13 residues. CDR3 coding DNA: TGCAGTGCTTGGACAGGATTCAATCAGCCCCAGCATTTT. Encoded protein: CSAWTGFNQPQHF.

The chain is built from TRBV20-1 and TRBJ2-1; TRBD2 matches at 9 bases. J was trimmed by 4 bases and V by 6 bases; bases with no gene match: 10. This CDR3 is built from 15 residues. The germline gives CDR1 DFQATT, CDR2 SNEGSKA (reference sequence). The CDR3 here is CSARLGAGGYNEQFF. The CDR3 nucleotides are TGCAGTGCCAGGCTAGGAGCGGGGGGATACAATGAGCAGTTCTTC.

Many counts were recorded for this clonotype. The V and J genes are TRBV19 and TRBJ1-5; the match to TRBD1 covers 7 bases. From germline, CDR1 is LNHDA and CDR2 SQIVND (reference sequence). J lost 5 bases, V lost 6 bases, and 7 bases had no gene match. The CDR3 contains 14 residues. DNA of the CDR3: TGTGCCAGTAGGACAGGGTCAAGGGATCAGCCCCAGCATTTT. Translating gives CASRTGSRDQPQHF.

The V gene is TRBV19, the J gene TRBJ1-2, with TRBD1 identical over 8 bases. The length of the CDR3 is 12 residues. From germline, CDR1 is LNHDA and CDR2 SQIVND (reference sequence). V was pared by 3 bases and J by 11 bases, with 5 bases of the junction left unmatched. CDR3 nucleotide sequence: TGTGCCAGTAGTATCGGACAGGGTCCTTACACCTTC. Amino acid sequence: CASSIGQGPYTF.

This clonotype appeared a few times. The chain carries TRBV20-1 and TRBJ2-1; D gene ambiguous. The germline V gene has CDR1 DFQATT and CDR2 SNEGSKA (reference sequence). This CDR3 has 13 amino acids. CDR3: CSADGLPYNEQFF. The DNA of the CDR3 is TGCAGCGCGGACGGATTGCCCTACAATGAGCAGTTCTTC.

The CDR3: CASSEYASGGVDTQYF. CDR3 in DNA: TGTGCCAGCAGTGAATATGCTAGCGGGGGCGTAGATACGCAGTATTTT. V gene TRBV25-1 combines with J gene TRBJ2-3; TRBD2 aligns across 10 bases. Germline CDR1 MGHDK, CDR2 SYGVNS. This CDR3 contains 16 residues. V shed 0 bases, J shed 5 bases, and the junction held 5 bases outside the gene matches.

This clonotype was recorded at least ten times. The V gene is TRBV5-1, the J gene TRBJ1-5; TRBD1 is a possible D gene (6 bases). With 0 bases removed from V and 6 bases from J, the gap between germline ends came to 16 bases. CDR1 is SGHRS and CDR2 is YFSETQ in the germline V gene. CDR3 length equals 16 residues. The CDR3 reads CASSLDGQRAGQPQHF. The DNA of the CDR3 is TGCGCCAGCAGCTTGGACGGACAGAGAGCGGGTCAGCCCCAGCATTTT.

V usage is TRBV2 and J usage is TRBJ1-4; 8 bases agree with TRBD1. CDR3 length: 14 amino acids. V was pared by 7 bases and J by 7 bases, with 8 bases of the junction left unmatched. Germline CDR1 is SNHLY and CDR2 is FYNNEI. The CDR3 loop is CASKDLGQAEKLFF. DNA for the CDR3: TGTGCCAGCAAGGACCTGGGACAGGCTGAAAAACTGTTTTTT.

The chain couples TRBV20-1 to TRBJ2-3; TRBD1 matches 7 bases. Germline V gives CDR1 DFQATT, CDR2 SNEGSKA (reference sequence). V lost 5 bases and J lost 4; bases outside the gene matches: 9. CDR3 length: 14 amino acids. In nucleotides, the CDR3 is TGCAGTGCTCCGGACAGGCAGCCGTCAGATACGCAGTATTTT. The encoded protein is CSAPDRQPSDTQYF.

This clonotype occurred once. V usage is TRBV5-6 and J usage is TRBJ2-1; 11 nucleotides align to TRBD2. CDR1 and CDR2 from the germline V gene are SGHDT and YYEEEE. V was clipped by 6 bases and J by 8 bases; unmatched bases: 7. The CDR3 totals 14 residues. The CDR3 nucleotides read TGTGCCAGCAATGTAGCGGGGGGGCTGGATGAGCAGTTCTTC. Its protein is CASNVAGGLDEQFF.

A few counts support this clonotype. CDR3 coding DNA: TGCAGTGCTAGGCCCCAGGCGACAGCCAACTATGGCTACACCTTC. This translates into CSARPQATANYGYTF. The rearrangement links TRBV20-1 to TRBJ1-2, with TRBD1 as a possible D gene (5 bases). Trimming left V 3 bases short and J 2 bases short, with 16 bases between. CDR3 length: 15 amino acids. Germline V gene lookup returns CDR1 DFQATT and CDR2 SNEGSKA (reference sequence).

This clonotype has a handful of counts. The rearrangement links TRBV7-8 to TRBJ2-5; 9 nucleotides line up with TRBD2. CDR1 and CDR2 from the germline V gene are SGHVS and FQNEAQ. V trimming: 1 base; J trimming: 9 bases; junction bases outside the gene matches: 9. The CDR3 totals 15 residues. For the CDR3, the DNA is TGTGCCAGCAGCTTAGGCCCTAGCGGGGCGCAACCCCAGTACTTC. The encoded protein is CASSLGPSGAQPQYF.

At least ten counts were recorded for this clonotype. This chain links TRBV9 with TRBJ1-2; 7 bases line up with TRBD1. This CDR3 contains 14 residues. V dropped 4 bases and J dropped 3; count of bases not matched to a gene: 6. Per germline, CDR1 SGDLS and CDR2 YYNGEE. CDR3 coding DNA: TGTGCCAGCAGCTTACTCGGACAGGACTATGGCTACACCTTC. Protein sequence: CASSLLGQDYGYTF.

This clonotype was observed a few times. The rearrangement joins TRBV7-2 to TRBJ1-2; D gene unclear. V lost 4 bases and J lost 8, with 11 bases in between. The CDR3 contains 12 residues. Per germline, CDR1 SGHTA and CDR2 FQGNSA. CDR3 sequence (DNA): TGTGCCAGCAGCTACGACGGGTTAGGCTACACCTTC. Translated: CASSYDGLGYTF.

Regarding this clonotype: A much larger clonotype is one base distant, so this may be a read error. The CDR3 ends on some other residue instead of the conserved phenylalanine or tryptophan, so this is likely a read error. The rearrangement uses TRBV3-1 and TRBJ2-1, with D perhaps TRBD2 (6 bases). V lost 1 base to trimming and J lost 3 bases, with 13 bases between them. Germline V gene data show CDR1 as LGHDT and CDR2 as YNNKEL (reference sequence). This CDR3 is 16 amino acids long. This CDR3 is CASSQGGILLYNEQFL. As DNA, the CDR3 is TGTGCCAGCAGCCAAGGCGGGATTTTGCTCTACAATGAGCAGTTCCTC.

A single count supports this clonotype. This chain links TRBV20-1 with TRBJ1-1, with unresolved D. This CDR3 has 13 residues. V was cut by 3 bases and J by 1 base, with 9 bases left in between. The V gene's germline CDR1 is DFQATT and CDR2 SNEGSKA (reference sequence). The CDR3 DNA follows: TGCAGTGCTAGGCTTGGACCGAACACTGAAGCTTTCTTT. Protein: CSARLGPNTEAFF.

The chain carries TRBV24-1 and TRBJ2-5; D not certain. From germline, CDR1 is KGHDR and CDR2 SFDVKD. Trimming removed 2 bases at V and 2 bases at J, with 11 bases between. The CDR3 sequence is 15 residues long. The CDR3 protein is CATSDSGSFQETQYF. The CDR3 region has the DNA TGTGCCACCAGTGATTCCGGGTCCTTTCAAGAGACCCAGTACTTC.

This clonotype is a singleton in its sample. The chain couples TRBV20-1 to TRBJ1-2; D may be TRBD1 (6 bases). Germline V CDR1 and CDR2: DFQATT, SNEGSKA (reference sequence). This CDR3 spans 13 amino acids. Trimming left V 1 base short and J 4 bases short, with 10 bases between. CDR3 region: CSARATGPYGYTF. The CDR3 DNA reads TGCAGTGCTAGAGCTACAGGGCCCTATGGCTACACCTTC.

The gene calls are TRBV6-1 and TRBJ2-2, with D tentatively TRBD1 (6 bases). Germline CDR1 is MNHNS and CDR2 is SASEGT. V dropped 1 base and J dropped 1 base, with 7 bases sitting between them. The CDR3 is 15 amino acids. Here the CDR3 reads CASSEVRGNTGELFF. In DNA form, the CDR3 reads TGTGCCAGCAGTGAAGTCAGGGGGAACACCGGGGAGCTGTTTTTT.

The sample holds a few counts of this clonotype. This sequence joins TRBV10-3 and TRBJ1-5, with D unclear. The CDR3 contains 16 residues. CDR1 ENHRY and CDR2 SYGVKD come from the germline V gene. Trimming took 0 bases from V and 0 from J, leaving 9 bases between them. In DNA, the CDR3 is TGTGCCATCAGTGAGTCGCTCAGGATTAGCAATCAGCCCCAGCATTTT. Protein sequence: CAISESLRISNQPQHF.

V gene TRBV7-9 combines with J gene TRBJ2-2; no firm D call. In germline, CDR1 is SEHNR, CDR2 FQNEAQ (reference sequence). The V and J ends lost 4 bases and 6 bases respectively, with 12 bases between them. This CDR3 comprises 14 residues. CDR3 region: CASSSLEFAGELFF. CDR3 coding DNA: TGTGCCAGCAGCTCCTTAGAGTTCGCCGGGGAGCTGTTTTTT.

The rearrangement links TRBV29-1 to TRBJ2-7; TRBD2 aligns across 8 bases. The junction had 6 bases not matched to a gene; V was cut back by 1 base and J by 4 bases. This CDR3 is built from 14 residues. The germline gives CDR1 SQVTM, CDR2 ANQGSEA. Here the CDR3 DNA reads TGCAGCGTTGAAGGGACTAGCAAGAAGTACGAGCAGTACTTC. Translating it yields CSVEGTSKKYEQYF.

This clonotype has a single count. The rearrangement uses TRBV29-1 and TRBJ1-4; TRBD1 matches 8 bases. Germline CDR1 is SQVTM and CDR2 is ANQGSEA. Germline trimming cut 8 bases from V and 6 bases from J; bases unmatched to any gene: 8. The CDR3 consists of 13 residues. CDR3 in DNA: TGCAGCTTGGAGGGACAGGACTATGAAAAACTGTTTTTT. It codes for CSLEGQDYEKLFF. Filled out from reference TRBV29-1 and TRBJ1-4, the complete variable domain reads SAVISQKPSRDICQRGTSLTIQCQVDSQVTMMFWYRQQPGQSLTLIATANQGSEATYESGFVIDKFPISRPNLTFSTLTVSNMSPEDSSIYLCSLEGQDYEKLFFGSGTQLSVL.

The table lists this clonotype with a few counts. This chain uses TRBV7-3 with TRBJ2-7; 10 positions match TRBD1. Germline CDR1 and CDR2: SGHTA and FQGTGA. The CDR3 totals 15 residues. V lost 5 bases, J lost 5 bases, and 9 bases stayed unmatched. CDR3 loop: CASSGTLGTGDEQYF. The DNA for the CDR3 is TGTGCCAGCAGCGGAACCCTCGGGACAGGGGACGAGCAGTACTTC.